This is a list of T cell receptor beta chains from one sample in a study of TIL therapy for anti-PD-1-resistant metastatic lung cancer. Assay used: immunoSEQ multiplex PCR; TCRdb lists only in-frame clones, some missing. The profile shows about 6,100 clones, around three fifths of them singletons. Material: tumor tissue, obtained at baseline. These receptors were obtained from a person between 25 and 80 years old with non-small cell lung cancer. Each CDR3 is given with its conserved first and last residue. A D gene is named only where the DNA matches it firmly. For some rows the clone size is stated as once, few or many, or as a class when expanded; others skip it.

TRBD1 TRBJ1-5 few 16 TRBV6-2/TRBV6-3 CASSYSLRTGNQPQHF TGTGCCAGCAGTTACTCCTTGAGGACAGGAAATCAGCCCCAGCATTTT
. TRBJ2-6 . 14 TRBV11-2 CASSSRSGANVLTF TGTGCCAGCAGCTCCAGGTCTGGGGCCAACGTCCTGACTTTC
. TRBJ1-1 . 13 TRBV5-1 CASSREAYTEAFF TGCGCCAGCAGCCGGGAGGCTTACACTGAAGCTTTCTTT
. TRBJ1-2 once 15 TRBV18 CASSPGEPAFYGYTF TGTGCCAGCTCTCCAGGGGAGCCCGCCTTCTATGGCTACACCTTC
TRBD2 TRBJ2-5 medium-sized 16 TRBV7-9 CASSLEGTSGKETQYF TGTGCCAGCAGCTTAGAGGGGACTAGCGGAAAAGAGACCCAGTACTTC
. TRBJ2-7 few 13 TRBV10-3 CAITMRQDYEQYF TGTGCCATCACTATGAGACAGGACTACGAGCAGTACTTC
TRBD2 TRBJ2-2 medium-sized 16 TRBV27 CASSLRTSGTFGELFF TGTGCCAGCAGTTTAAGGACTAGCGGGACATTCGGGGAGCTGTTTTTT
. TRBJ2-3 . 15 TRBV5-5 CASSYAAASTDTQYF TGTGCCAGCAGCTACGCGGCAGCAAGCACAGATACGCAGTATTTT
TRBD1 TRBJ2-4 . 13 TRBV30 CAWTRQGENIQYF TGTGCCTGGACAAGACAGGGGGAAAACATTCAGTACTTC
TRBD1 TRBJ1-2 few 14 TRBV27 CASGNAGQGNGYTF TGTGCCAGCGGGAACGCGGGACAGGGGAATGGCTACACCTTC
. TRBJ2-7 . 12 TRBV6-5 CASSGANYEQYF TGTGCCAGCTCGGGGGCTAACTACGAGCAGTACTTC
. TRBJ2-7 few 13 TRBV3-1/TRBV3-2 CASSQSEGDEQYF TGTGCCAGCAGCCAATCCGAGGGCGACGAGCAGTACTTC
TRBD2 TRBJ2-3 . 16 TRBV14 CASSQETSGGALAQYF TGTGCCAGCAGCCAAGAAACCAGCGGGGGGGCCTTAGCGCAGTATTTT
. TRBJ1-1 . 15 TRBV19 CASMGTGWGLTEAFF TGTGCCAGTATGGGAACAGGATGGGGTTTAACTGAAGCTTTCTTT